This T cell receptor (beta chain) came from a study of PD-L1 blockade in urothelial cancer. As for time point: pretreatment peripheral blood. The data were produced by immunoSEQ multiplex PCR, yet TCRdb's version contains in-frame clones alone and is incomplete. The sample shows under 50,000 clones, about nine tenths of them seen only once. Trimming shortened V by 3 bases and J by 1 base, and 10 bases separated the two germline ends. Germline CDR1 and CDR2: SGHAT and FQNNGV. The CDR3 is 14 amino acids. The specimen was PBMCs, collected around atezolizumab (anti-PD-L1) treatment. The clonotype originates from a woman aged 55-70 years with urothelial cancer. The chain joins TRBV11-2 to TRBJ2-7; possibly TRBD2 for D (7 bases). The CDR3 DNA sequence: TGTGCCAGCAGCTTGGGGGGGCTTTCCTACGAGCAGTACTTC. Translating it yields CASSLGGLSYEQYF.